The present entry profiles one T cell receptor (beta chain) with its context. What it binds is not known. A read error is possible here, since a much larger clone lies one base away. This sample was included in a study of metastatic and nonmetastatic thyroid tumors. In the study overall: A comparison of repertoires was made across blood and tumor or nodule tissue from malignant and benign thyroid patients. Study-wide results and caveats: Malignant tumors reportedly showed significantly higher TCR beta diversity than benign nodules in both blood and tumor.

The CDR3 length is 14 residues. Trimming cost V 2 bases and J 1 base, with 9 bases left between them. CDR1 is KGHSH and CDR2 is LQKENI in the germline V gene. TCRdb reanalyzed the PCR reads via MiXCR. Here the sample spans about 82,000 clones, under 15% being singletons. Treatment of any kind had been given to no patient before thyroid surgery. This clonotype was sampled from a female donor with papillary thyroid cancer or a benign thyroid nodule (not recorded which). Some clones in this sample may be carry-over from other donors' samples. Sequences were obtained from tumor tissue. V and J are TRBV18 and TRBJ2-7; D gene unclear. The CDR3 reads CASSPSHGSYEQYF. The CDR3 nucleotides are TGTGCCAGCTCACCATCACATGGTTCCTACGAGCAGTACTTC.